The source of this T cell receptor beta chain is a study of cytomegalovirus exposure and HLA in healthy donors. Study results and limitations: Trimming of TCR beta V- and J-genes showed a link, identified in a later analysis, to a missense DCLRE1C variant. Later, an analysis found that common viral pathogens appeared to be linked with several of the most significant clusters. With DRB1 most and HLA-C fewest, TCR association rates differed between HLA loci in a later analysis.

V gave up 3 bases and J gave up 6 bases; unmatched junction bases: 3. Germline CDR1 and CDR2: SGHDT and YYEEEE. The length of the CDR3 is 14 residues. The study ran its PCR with 60 Vbeta and 13 Jbeta primers. TCRdb's table, derived via immunoSEQ multiplex PCR, lists solely in-frame clones and lacks some. Of fewer than 250,000 clones in the sample, over 75% were seen once. Healthy donors of bone marrow made up the group. With regard to this clone: The antigen is undetermined.

The chain recombines TRBV5-6 with TRBJ1-6, with 7 bases identical to TRBD1. The specimen was PBMCs. The origin of this receptor is a girl aged 2-10 years in good health and CMV-seronegative. CDR3 sequence: CASSWAGGNSPLHF. Here the CDR3 DNA reads TGTGCCAGCAGCTGGGCAGGGGGTAATTCACCCCTCCACTTT. The full variable domain, rest sourced from reference TRBV5-6 and TRBJ1-6, is DAGVTQSPTHLIKTRGQQVTLRCSPKSGHDTVSWYQQALGQGPQFIFQYYEEEERQRGNFPDRFSGHQFPNYSSELNVNALLLGDSALYLCASSWAGGNSPLHFGNGTRLTVT.